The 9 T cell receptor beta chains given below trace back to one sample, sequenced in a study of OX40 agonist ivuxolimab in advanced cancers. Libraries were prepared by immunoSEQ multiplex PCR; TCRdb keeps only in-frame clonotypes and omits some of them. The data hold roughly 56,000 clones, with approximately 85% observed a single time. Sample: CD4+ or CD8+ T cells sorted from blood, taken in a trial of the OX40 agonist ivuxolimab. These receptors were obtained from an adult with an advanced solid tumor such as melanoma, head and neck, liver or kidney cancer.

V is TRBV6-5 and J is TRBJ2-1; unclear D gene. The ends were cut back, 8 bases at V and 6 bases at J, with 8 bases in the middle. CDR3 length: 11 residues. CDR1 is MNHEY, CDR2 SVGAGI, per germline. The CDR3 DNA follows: TGTGCCAGCCGCTATAGCAATGAGCAGTTCTTC. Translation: CASRYSNEQFF.

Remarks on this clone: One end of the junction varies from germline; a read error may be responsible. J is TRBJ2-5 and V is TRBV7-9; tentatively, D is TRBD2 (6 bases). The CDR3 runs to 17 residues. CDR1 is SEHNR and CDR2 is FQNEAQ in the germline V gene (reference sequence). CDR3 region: CASSLGGAEFFKETQYF. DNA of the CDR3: TGTGCCAGCAGTTTAGGAGGGGCGGAATTCTTTAAAGAGACCCAGTACTTC.

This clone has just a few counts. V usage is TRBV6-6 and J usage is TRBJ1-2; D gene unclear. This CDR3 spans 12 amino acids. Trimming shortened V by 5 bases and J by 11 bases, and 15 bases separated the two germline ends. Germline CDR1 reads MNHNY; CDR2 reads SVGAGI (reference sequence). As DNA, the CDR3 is TGTGCCAGCAGTCAGTCCGACGGGAGGTACACCTTC. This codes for CASSQSDGRYTF.

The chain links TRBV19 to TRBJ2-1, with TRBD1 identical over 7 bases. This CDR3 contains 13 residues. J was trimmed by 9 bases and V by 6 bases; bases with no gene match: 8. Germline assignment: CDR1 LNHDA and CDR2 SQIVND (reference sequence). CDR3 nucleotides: TGTGCCAGTAGCAACAGGGGTGTAAGTGAGCAGTTCTTC. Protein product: CASSNRGVSEQFF.

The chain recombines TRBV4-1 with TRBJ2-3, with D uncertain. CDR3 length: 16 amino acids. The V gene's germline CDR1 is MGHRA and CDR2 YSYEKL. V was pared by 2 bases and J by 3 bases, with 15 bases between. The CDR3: CASSQRSSTSTDTQYF. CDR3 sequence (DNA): TGCGCCAGCAGCCAAAGGTCGAGCACCTCAACAGATACGCAGTATTTT.

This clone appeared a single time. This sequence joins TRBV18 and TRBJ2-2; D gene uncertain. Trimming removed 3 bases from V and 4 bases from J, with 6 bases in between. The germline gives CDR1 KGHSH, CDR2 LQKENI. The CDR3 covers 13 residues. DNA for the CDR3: TGTGCCAGCTCACCGCATGGCACCGGGGAGCTGTTTTTT. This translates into CASSPHGTGELFF.

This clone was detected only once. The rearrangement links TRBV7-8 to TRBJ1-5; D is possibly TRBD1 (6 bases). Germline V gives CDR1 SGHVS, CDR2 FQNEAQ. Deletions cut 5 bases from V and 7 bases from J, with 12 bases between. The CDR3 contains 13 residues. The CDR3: CASSRRGRQPQHF. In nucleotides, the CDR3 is TGTGCCAGCAGCCGGAGGGGGAGGCAGCCCCAGCATTTT.

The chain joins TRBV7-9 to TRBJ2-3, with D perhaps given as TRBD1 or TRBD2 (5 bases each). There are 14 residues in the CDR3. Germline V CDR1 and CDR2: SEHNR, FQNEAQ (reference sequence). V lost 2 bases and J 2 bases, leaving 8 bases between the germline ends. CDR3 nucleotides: TGTGCCAGCAGCTTATCCGGGACCACAGATACGCAGTATTTT. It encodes CASSLSGTTDTQYF.

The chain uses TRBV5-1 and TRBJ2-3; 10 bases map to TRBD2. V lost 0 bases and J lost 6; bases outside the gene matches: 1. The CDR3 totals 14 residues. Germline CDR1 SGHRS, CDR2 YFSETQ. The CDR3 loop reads CASSLGTSGDTQYF. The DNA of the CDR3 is TGCGCCAGCAGCTTGGGGACTAGCGGTGATACGCAGTATTTT.